The 2 T cell receptor beta chains in this list originate from one sample, sequenced in a study of chemoradiotherapy in HPV16-positive cancers. The table came from immunoSEQ multiplex PCR; TCRdb's copy has only in-frame clones and leaves some out. The data show some 11,000 clones, with approximately 79% seen just once and around 8.1% held by the top ten. Sample collection was performed from a patient who underwent chemoradiotherapy. Receptor source: a human donor with HPV-associated anogenital cancer.

The gene calls are TRBV28 and TRBJ1-1, with 10 bases lining up with TRBD1. Germline CDR1 is MDHEN and CDR2 is SYDVKM. The CDR3 contains 14 residues. V lost 5 bases and J lost 4; bases outside the gene matches: 4. CDR3 coding DNA: TGTGCCAGCAGTACCCGGGACAGGGGCACTGAAGCTTTCTTT. This encodes CASSTRDRGTEAFF.

V is TRBV7-2 and J is TRBJ1-1, with a tentative D call TRBD1 (5 bases). The CDR3 has 13 amino acids. Between the trimmed V and J ends, which lost 1 base and 11 bases, there was a span of 14 bases. Germline V gives CDR1 SGHTA, CDR2 FQGNSA. The CDR3 sequence is CASSLVLGGAAFF. CDR3 in DNA: TGTGCCAGCAGCTTAGTGTTGGGTGGGGCCGCTTTCTTT.